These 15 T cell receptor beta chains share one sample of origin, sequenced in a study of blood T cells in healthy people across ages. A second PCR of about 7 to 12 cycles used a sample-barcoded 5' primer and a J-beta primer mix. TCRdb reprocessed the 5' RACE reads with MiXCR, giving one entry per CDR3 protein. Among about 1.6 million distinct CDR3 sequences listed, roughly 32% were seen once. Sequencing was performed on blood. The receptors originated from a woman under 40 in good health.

CDR3 DNA: TGTGCCACCAGCAGATCGGGACAGGGGGCAAAAGAGCAGTACTTC. Its translation is CATSRSGQGAKEQYF. The gene calls are TRBV15 and TRBJ2-5; 12 bases line up with TRBD1. CDR1 and CDR2 from the germline V gene are LNHNV and YYDKDF (reference sequence). V trimming: 2 bases; J trimming: 11 bases; junction bases outside the gene matches: 9. CDR3 length: 15 amino acids.

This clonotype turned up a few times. Here the CDR3 DNA reads TGCGCCAGCACCCGGGACTTATTAAGCACAGATACGCAGTATTTT. As protein: CASTRDLLSTDTQYF. J is TRBJ2-3 and V is TRBV5-1; TRBD2 might be the D (6 bases). The CDR3 has 15 amino acids. The germline V and J ends were trimmed by 6 bases and 0 bases, with 14 bases remaining between them. Germline V gene lookup returns CDR1 SGHRS and CDR2 YFSETQ.

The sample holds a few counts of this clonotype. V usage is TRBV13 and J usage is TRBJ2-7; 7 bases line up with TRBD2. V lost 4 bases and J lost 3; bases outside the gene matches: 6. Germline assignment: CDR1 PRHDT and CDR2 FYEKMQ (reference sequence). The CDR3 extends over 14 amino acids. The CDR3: CASSSEERGYEQYF. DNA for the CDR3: TGTGCCAGCAGCTCCGAGGAGCGGGGCTACGAGCAGTACTTC.

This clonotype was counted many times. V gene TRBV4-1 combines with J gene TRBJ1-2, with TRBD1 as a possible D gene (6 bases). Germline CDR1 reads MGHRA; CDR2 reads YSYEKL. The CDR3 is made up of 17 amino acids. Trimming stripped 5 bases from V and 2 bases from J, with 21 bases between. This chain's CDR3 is CASSTTSMGAVNYGYTF. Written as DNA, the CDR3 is TGCGCCAGCAGCACTACCTCGATGGGGGCGGTCAACTATGGCTACACCTTC.

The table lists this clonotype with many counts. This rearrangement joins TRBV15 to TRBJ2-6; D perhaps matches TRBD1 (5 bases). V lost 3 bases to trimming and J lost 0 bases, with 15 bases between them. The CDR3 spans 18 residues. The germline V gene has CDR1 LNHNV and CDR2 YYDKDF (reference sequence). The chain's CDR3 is CATSSPRVLSSGANVLTF. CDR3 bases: TGTGCCACCAGCAGCCCCAGGGTACTGTCCTCTGGGGCCAACGTCCTGACTTTC.

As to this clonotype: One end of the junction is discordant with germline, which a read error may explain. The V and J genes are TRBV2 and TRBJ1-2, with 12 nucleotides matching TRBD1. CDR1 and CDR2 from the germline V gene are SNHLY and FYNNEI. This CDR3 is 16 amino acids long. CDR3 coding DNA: TGTGTCAGCTCCATCCGGGACAGGGGGCGTTTTTTTGGCTACACCTTC. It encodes CVSSIRDRGRFFGYTF.

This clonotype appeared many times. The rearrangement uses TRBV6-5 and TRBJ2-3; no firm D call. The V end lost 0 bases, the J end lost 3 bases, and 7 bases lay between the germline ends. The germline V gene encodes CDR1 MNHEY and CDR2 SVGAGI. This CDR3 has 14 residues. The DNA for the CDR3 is TGTGCCAGCAGTTACTCGGACGGTACAGATACGCAGTATTTT. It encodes CASSYSDGTDTQYF.

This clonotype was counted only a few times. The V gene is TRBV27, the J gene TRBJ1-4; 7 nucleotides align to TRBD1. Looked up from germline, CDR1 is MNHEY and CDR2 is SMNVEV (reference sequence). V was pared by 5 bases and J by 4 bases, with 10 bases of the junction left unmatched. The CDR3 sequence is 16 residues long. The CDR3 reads CASSLTTHRGNEKLFF. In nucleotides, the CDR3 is TGTGCCAGCAGTCTAACAACCCACAGGGGTAATGAAAAACTGTTTTTT.

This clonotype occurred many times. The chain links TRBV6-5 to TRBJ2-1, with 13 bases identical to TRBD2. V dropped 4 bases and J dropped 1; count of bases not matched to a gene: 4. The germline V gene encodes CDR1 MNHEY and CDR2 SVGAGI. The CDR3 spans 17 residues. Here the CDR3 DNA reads TGTGCCAGCAGTTTAACTAGCGGGGGGGCATCCTACAATGAGCAGTTCTTC. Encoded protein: CASSLTSGGASYNEQFF.

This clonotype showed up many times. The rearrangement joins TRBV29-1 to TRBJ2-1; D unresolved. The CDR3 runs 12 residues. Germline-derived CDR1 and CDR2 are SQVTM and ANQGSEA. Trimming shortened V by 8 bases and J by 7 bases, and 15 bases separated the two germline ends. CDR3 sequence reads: CSLVRMGNEQFF. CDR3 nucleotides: TGCAGCCTCGTTAGGATGGGGAATGAGCAGTTCTTC.

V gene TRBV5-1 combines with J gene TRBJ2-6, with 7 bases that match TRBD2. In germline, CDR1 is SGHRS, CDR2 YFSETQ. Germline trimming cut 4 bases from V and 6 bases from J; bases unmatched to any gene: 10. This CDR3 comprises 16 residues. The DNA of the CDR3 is TGCGCCAGCAGCCCGGGGGGTACGGCTGAGGCCAACGTCCTGACTTTC. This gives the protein CASSPGGTAEANVLTF.

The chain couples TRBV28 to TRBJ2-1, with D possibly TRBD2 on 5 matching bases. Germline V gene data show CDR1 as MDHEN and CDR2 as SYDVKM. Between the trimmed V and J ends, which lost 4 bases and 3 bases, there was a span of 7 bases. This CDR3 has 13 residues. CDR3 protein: CASSSDFYNEQFF. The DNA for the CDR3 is TGTGCCAGCAGTTCGGACTTCTACAATGAGCAGTTCTTC.

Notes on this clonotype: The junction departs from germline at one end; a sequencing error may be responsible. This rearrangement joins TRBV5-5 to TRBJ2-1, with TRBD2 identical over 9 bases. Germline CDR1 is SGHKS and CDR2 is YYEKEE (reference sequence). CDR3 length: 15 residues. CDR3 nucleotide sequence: TGTGCCAGCAGCTTAAGGACTAGCGACTACAATGAGCAGTGCTTC. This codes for CASSLRTSDYNEQCF.

CDR3 nucleotides: TGTGCCATCAGCGCGGGGGGGCCTAAGACCGGGGAGCTGTTTTTT. Translating gives CAISAGGPKTGELFF. This rearrangement joins TRBV10-3 to TRBJ2-2; 9 bases fit TRBD2. This CDR3 comprises 15 residues. The junction had 7 bases not matched to a gene; V was cut back by 6 bases and J by 5 bases. Per germline, CDR1 ENHRY and CDR2 SYGVKD.

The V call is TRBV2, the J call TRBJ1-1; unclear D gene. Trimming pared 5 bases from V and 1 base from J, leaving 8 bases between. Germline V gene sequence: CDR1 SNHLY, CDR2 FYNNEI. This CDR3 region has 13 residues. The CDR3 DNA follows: TGTGCCAGCAGTCCGAACAAGAACACTGAAGCTTTCTTT. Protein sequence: CASSPNKNTEAFF.